This TCR beta chain was captured in a study of a mutant IDH1 vaccine in newly diagnosed glioma. Study at large: Investigators started vaccination 4-6 weeks after radiotherapy alone, or with temozolomide cycles. Prior therapy was radiotherapy, temozolomide, or both; most received both.

Sample time point: week 23, last vaccination. In every dose of vaccine, 300 ug of mutant IDH1 20-mer peptide was given alongside topical imiquimod. Astrocytomas that were new, WHO grade 3 or 4, IDH1-mutant and ATRX-lost were present in the donors. The CDR3 has 14 amino acids. Germline assignment: CDR1 SNHLY and CDR2 FYNNEI. Unmatched junction bases numbered 5, after V lost 6 bases and J lost 3 bases. This clone is a singleton in its sample. Its antigen is not known. Measured with immunoSEQ multiplex PCR; TCRdb has only the in-frame clones, and not every one. Among over 50,000 clones listed, over 75% were seen once.

This TCR was sampled from a man aged 18 to 30 with glioma. V usage is TRBV2 and J usage is TRBJ1-2; 9 nucleotides match TRBD1. The source material was PBMCs, sampled from a glioma patient whose treatment included an IDH1 peptide vaccine. The CDR3 here is CASRRTGDDYGYTF. CDR3 nucleotides: TGTGCCAGCAGGCGGACAGGGGATGACTATGGCTACACCTTC.